This entry lists 9 T cell receptor beta chains sequenced from one sample in a study of T cell responses to AZD1222 COVID-19 vaccine. Assay used: immunoSEQ multiplex PCR; TCRdb lists only in-frame clones, some missing. The sample lists 98,000 or so clones, about 88% seen once, with 16% in the top ten. Here the sequenced sample was peripheral blood, taken 28 days after the second AZD1222 dose. Receptor source: an adult who received the AZD1222 COVID-19 vaccine.

The V and J genes are TRBV10-3 and TRBJ2-3; weak D call: TRBD2 (6 bases). V lost 6 bases and J lost 1, with 14 bases in between. The CDR3 is 15 residues long. Per germline, CDR1 ENHRY and CDR2 SYGVKD. The CDR3 reads CAIREVGRRTDTQYF. CDR3 coding DNA: TGTGCCATCAGGGAGGTAGGGAGGCGCACAGATACGCAGTATTTT.

The V call is TRBV7-9, the J call TRBJ2-7; D not resolved. The germline V gene encodes CDR1 SEHNR and CDR2 FQNEAQ (reference sequence). V lost 9 bases, J lost 4 bases, and 19 bases lay in between. This CDR3 is built from 14 residues. This CDR3 is CASAVGLSGYEQYF. Here the CDR3 DNA reads TGTGCCAGTGCTGTAGGGCTCTCCGGGTACGAGCAGTACTTC.

CDR3 in DNA: TGTGCCAGCAGTGAACTCCCGCAGGGGGTAGATACGCAGTATTTT. Its translation is CASSELPQGVDTQYF. The V gene is TRBV6-1, the J gene TRBJ2-3, with TRBD1 matching 7 bases. J was trimmed by 5 bases and V by 2 bases; bases with no gene match: 7. The CDR3 runs 15 residues. Germline CDR1 MNHNS, CDR2 SASEGT.

V gene TRBV30 combines with J gene TRBJ1-2; 7 bases line up with TRBD1. Trimming cost V 7 bases and J 3 bases; bases outside gene matches: 5. This CDR3 comprises 12 residues. The V gene's germline CDR1 is GTSNPN and CDR2 SVGIG (reference sequence). The CDR3 nucleotides read TGTGCCTTCTGGGACAGCCACTATGGCTACACCTTC. Encoded protein: CAFWDSHYGYTF.

This clone was picked up one time. This sequence joins TRBV19 and TRBJ1-6; 12 bases are a match to TRBD1. The CDR3 has 20 residues. Per germline, CDR1 LNHDA and CDR2 SQIVND (reference sequence). With V trimmed by 4 bases and J by 0 bases, 10 bases remained unmatched. The CDR3 spells CASSKPGTGGGSSYNSPLHF. For the CDR3, the DNA is TGTGCCAGTAGTAAACCCGGGACAGGGGGCGGAAGCTCCTATAATTCACCCCTCCACTTT. The full variable domain, in which reference TRBV19 and TRBJ1-6 provide the parts outside the CDR3, is DGGITQSPKYLFRKEGQNVTLSCEQNLNHDAMYWYRQDPGQGLRLIYYSQIVNDFQKGDIAEGYSVSREKKESFPLTVTSAQKNPTAFYLCASSKPGTGGGSSYNSPLHFGNGTRLTVT.

The V gene is TRBV29-1, the J gene TRBJ2-7; 14 bases agree with TRBD2. There are 13 residues in the CDR3. Unmatched junction bases numbered 5, after V lost 6 bases and J lost 7 bases. Germline V gives CDR1 SQVTM, CDR2 ANQGSEA. CDR3: CSVGTSGSKEQYF. As DNA, the CDR3 is TGCAGCGTAGGGACTAGCGGGAGTAAAGAGCAGTACTTC.

The chain uses TRBV19 and TRBJ2-7; the D is unclear. Trimming cost V 4 bases and J 3 bases, with 13 bases left between them. Germline assignment: CDR1 LNHDA and CDR2 SQIVND (reference sequence). This CDR3 has 14 residues. This chain's CDR3 is CASSKWGTLYEQYF. CDR3 in DNA: TGTGCCAGTAGTAAATGGGGAACACTCTACGAGCAGTACTTC.

This clone came up once. This chain connects TRBV3-1 (or the pseudogene TRBV3-2) to TRBJ1-1; maybe TRBD1 (6 bases). This CDR3 is built from 11 residues. V was cut by 6 bases and J by 10 bases, with 12 bases left in between. Germline CDR1 and CDR2: LGHDT and YNNKEL (reference sequence). The CDR3 nucleotides read TGTGCCAGCAGACACAGGGATTTAGCTTTCTTT. It codes for CASRHRDLAFF.

This rearrangement joins TRBV7-8 to TRBJ2-7; 7 bases line up with TRBD1. The germline V gene has CDR1 SGHVS and CDR2 FQNEAQ. CDR3 length: 16 amino acids. J lost 1 base, V lost 4 bases, and 10 bases had no gene match. CDR3 nucleotides: TGTGCCAGCAGCTACTCTTCCGGGACAGTATCCTACGAGCAGTACTTC. This sequence encodes CASSYSSGTVSYEQYF.